This TCR beta chain was recorded in a study of shared clonotypes between healthy human individuals. The repertoire was sequenced with immunoSEQ multiplex PCR; TCRdb's copy has only in-frame clones and lacks some. The repertoire holds roughly 2,500,000 clones, more than 85% seen once, with 0.36% in the top ten. Germline-derived CDR1 and CDR2 are MGHDK and SYGVNS. V shed 4 bases and J 8 bases; nucleotides not matched to a gene: 7. This CDR3 region has 14 residues. V and J are TRBV25-1 and TRBJ1-5, with TRBD1 identical over 8 bases. The receptor comes from a young man in good health. Some clones in this sample may be carry-over from other donors' samples. What was sequenced was naive CD4+ T cells from PBMCs. Sample subset: CD45RA+ positively selected. The CDR3 region has the DNA TGTGCCAGCAGTGGCGACAGGGGACCGGAGCCCCAGCATTTT. Amino acid sequence: CASSGDRGPEPQHF.